This is a list of T cell receptor beta chains from one sample in a study of blood T cell repertoires in COVID-19. Assay used: immunoSEQ multiplex PCR; TCRdb lists only in-frame clones, some missing. Of 130,000 to 150,000 clones listed, roughly 80% are singletons. The sequenced material came from peripheral blood. These receptors came from a woman between 35 and 50 years old with active or convalescent COVID-19. CDR3s include the opening cysteine and the closing phenylalanine or tryptophan. The D gene is left open where the match is weak. Size values are once, few and many counts, or a class for expanded clones, and some rows have none.

d_gene: TRBD1
v_gene: TRBV30
j_gene: TRBJ2-7
abundance: once
CDR3nt: TGTGCCTGGAAAACACAGGGGACCGAGCAGTACTTC
CDR3aa: CAWKTQGTEQYF

d_gene: TRBD1
v_gene: TRBV4-1
j_gene: TRBJ1-2
abundance: once
CDR3nt: TGCGCCAGCAGCGCCGGGACAGGGGGTGGTAACTATGGCTACACCTTC
CDR3aa: CASSAGTGGGNYGYTF

d_gene: -
v_gene: TRBV6-5
j_gene: TRBJ1-5
abundance: few
CDR3nt: TGTGCCAGCATCATCAAGGCAGGTAGCAATCAGCCCCAGCATTTT
CDR3aa: CASIIKAGSNQPQHF

d_gene: -
v_gene: TRBV21-1
j_gene: TRBJ1-3
abundance: once
CDR3nt: TGTGCCAGCAGCAAAGAAACAGGAGTCTCTGGAAACACCATATATTTT
CDR3aa: CASSKETGVSGNTIYF

d_gene: TRBD1
v_gene: TRBV5-6
j_gene: TRBJ1-2
abundance: -
CDR3nt: TGTGCCAGCAGCTACCGGGACAGGGACTATGGCTACACCTTC
CDR3aa: CASSYRDRDYGYTF

d_gene: TRBD2
v_gene: TRBV4-3
j_gene: TRBJ2-1
abundance: -
CDR3nt: TGCGCCAGCAGCCAAGAATCCGAGCGGGAGGCCTACAATGAGCAGTTCTTC
CDR3aa: CASSQESEREAYNEQFF

d_gene: -
v_gene: TRBV6-2/TRBV6-3
j_gene: TRBJ2-5
abundance: -
CDR3nt: TGTGCCAGCAGTTACACCGAGATTCAAGCTAGCCCCCTTGAGACCCAGTACTTC
CDR3aa: CASSYTEIQASPLETQYF

d_gene: TRBD1
v_gene: TRBV27
j_gene: TRBJ1-2
abundance: -
CDR3nt: TGTGCCAGCAGTTTTGAAGGGGACAGCTTCCTCTATGGCTACACCTTC
CDR3aa: CASSFEGDSFLYGYTF

d_gene: TRBD2
v_gene: TRBV28
j_gene: TRBJ2-1
abundance: -
CDR3nt: TGTGCCAGCAGCCCCGGGACTAGAAACGACAATGAGCAGTTCTTC
CDR3aa: CASSPGTRNDNEQFF

d_gene: -
v_gene: TRBV9
j_gene: TRBJ2-3
abundance: -
CDR3nt: TGTGCCAGCAGCCGCAGGGAAACTACGCAGTATTTT
CDR3aa: CASSRRETTQYF

d_gene: -
v_gene: TRBV24-1
j_gene: TRBJ2-5
abundance: -
CDR3nt: TGTGCCACCAGTGATTTGCAGGGTATCCGCCAAGAGACCCAGTACTTC
CDR3aa: CATSDLQGIRQETQYF

d_gene: TRBD1
v_gene: TRBV27
j_gene: TRBJ2-5
abundance: few
CDR3nt: TGTGCCAGCAGGCCACAGGGGGCGAAGGAGACCCAGTACTTC
CDR3aa: CASRPQGAKETQYF

d_gene: -
v_gene: TRBV7-9
j_gene: TRBJ1-5
abundance: -
CDR3nt: TGTGCCAGCAGCTTTGGTTCGGGGGACCAGCCCCAGCATTTT
CDR3aa: CASSFGSGDQPQHF

d_gene: TRBD1
v_gene: TRBV5-4
j_gene: TRBJ2-5
abundance: -
CDR3nt: TGTGCCAGCAGTTCAGGGGGCGCGGAGACCCAGTACTTC
CDR3aa: CASSSGGAETQYF

d_gene: TRBD1
v_gene: TRBV5-1
j_gene: TRBJ1-1
abundance: -
CDR3nt: TGCGCCAGCAGCTCCCGGGACAGGGGGTCGGACACTGAAGCTTTCTTT
CDR3aa: CASSSRDRGSDTEAFF

d_gene: TRBD2
v_gene: TRBV14
j_gene: TRBJ2-2
abundance: once
CDR3nt: TGTGCCAGCAGCCGCTTCGGCGGGGGGCCCCCCCGGGAGCTGTTTTTT
CDR3aa: CASSRFGGGPPRELFF

d_gene: -
v_gene: TRBV2
j_gene: TRBJ1-5
abundance: -
CDR3nt: TGTGCCAGCAGTGAGCTTCTATCGAGCCCCCAGCATTTT
CDR3aa: CASSELLSSPQHF

d_gene: -
v_gene: TRBV11-2
j_gene: TRBJ1-5
abundance: -
CDR3nt: TGTGCCAGCAGCGAGGGTGGGAATCAGCCCCAGCATTTT
CDR3aa: CASSEGGNQPQHF

d_gene: TRBD1
v_gene: TRBV23-1
j_gene: TRBJ2-3
abundance: -
CDR3nt: TGCGCCAGCAGTCAAACCCCGACAGGGAAGGAGTGCACAGATACGCAGTATTTT
CDR3aa: CASSQTPTGKECTDTQYF

d_gene: TRBD1
v_gene: TRBV6-5
j_gene: TRBJ1-3
abundance: -
CDR3nt: TGTGCCAGCAGAGTTGACAGGGCCTCTGGAAACACCATATATTTT
CDR3aa: CASRVDRASGNTIYF

d_gene: -
v_gene: TRBV7-9
j_gene: TRBJ1-2
abundance: -
CDR3nt: TGTGCCAGCAGCTTCAGGGGAAGCGATGGCTACACCTTC
CDR3aa: CASSFRGSDGYTF

d_gene: TRBD1
v_gene: TRBV29-1
j_gene: TRBJ1-1
abundance: -
CDR3nt: TGCAGCGTCGGACCGGGACAGGGAAATCCTGAAGCTTTCTTT
CDR3aa: CSVGPGQGNPEAFF